This T cell receptor (beta chain) emerged from a study of T-cell reconstitution after alpha-beta-depleted transplantation in children. The TCRbeta library was prepared with unique molecular identifiers. TCRdb independently ran MiXCR on the PCR reads; one entry per CDR3 protein. The sample shows around 370,000 distinct CDR3 sequences, 15% to 20% of them seen only once. CDR3 size: 13 residues. Germline loops: CDR1 LGHNA, CDR2 YNFKEQ. V was shortened by 4 bases and J by 10 bases, with 14 bases between the two germline ends. The specimen was PBMCs, mostly from graft donor cells, collected 360 days after TCRalphabeta/CD19-depleted stem cell transplant. This chain uses TRBV4-2 with TRBJ2-1; D possibly corresponds to TRBD2 (6 bases). The clonotype was recovered from a male patient aged 2-9 years who had a stem cell transplant for acute lymphoblastic leukemia, so the T cells may come from the graft donor. In DNA, the CDR3 is TGTGCCAGCAGCCGAACTAGCCAAGGGGAGCAGTTCTTC. Protein: CASSRTSQGEQFF.